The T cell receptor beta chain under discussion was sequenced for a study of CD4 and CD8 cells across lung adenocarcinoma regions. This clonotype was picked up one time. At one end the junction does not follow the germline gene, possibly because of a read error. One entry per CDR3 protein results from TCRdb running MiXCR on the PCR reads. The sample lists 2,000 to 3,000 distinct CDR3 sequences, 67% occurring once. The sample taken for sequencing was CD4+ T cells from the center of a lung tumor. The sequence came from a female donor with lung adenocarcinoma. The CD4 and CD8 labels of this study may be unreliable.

Here the CDR3 reads CASSEVGGANYGELFF. DNA of the CDR3: TGTGCCAGCAGTGAAGTGGGGGGAGCGAACTACGGGGAGCTGTTTTTC. This chain joins TRBV6-1 and TRBJ2-2; D might be TRBD2 (6 bases). This CDR3 has 16 residues. CDR1 and CDR2 (germline): MNHNS, SASEGT.